This is a list of T cell receptor beta chains from one sample in a study of T-cell reconstitution after alpha-beta-depleted transplantation in children. One entry per CDR3 protein, called by TCRdb with MiXCR from the PCR reads. Among approximately 640,000 distinct CDR3 sequences listed, 16% were seen once. The sequenced sample was PBMCs from the stem cell graft donor, obtained from the stem cell graft. Receptor source: a human donor who donated a stem cell graft to a child with acute myeloid leukemia. The CDR3 runs from the conserved cysteine through the conserved F or W. D genes are given only for firm matches. Expanded clones get a size class; other rows say once, few or many, or leave the size out.

abundance,j_gene,v_gene,d_gene,CDR3nt,CDR3aa
-,TRBJ2-1,TRBV20-1,-,TGCTGTGCTAGAGTACTCTCCACAGGGTTCTATTCCTACAATGAGCAGTTCTTC,CCARVLSTGFYSYNEQFF
-,TRBJ2-1,TRBV5-1,-,TGCGCCAGCAGCTGGCTCTCGGTCTCCTACAATGAGCGGTTCTTC,CASSWLSVSYNERFF
many,TRBJ2-5,TRBV15,-,TGTGCCACCAGCAGCTTAGATGAGACCCAGTACTTC,CATSSLDETQYF
few,TRBJ2-3,TRBV20-1,-,TGCAGTGCTAGAGATAGGCCCATCGACTTTTTTCTCACAGATACGCAGTATTTT,CSARDRPIDFFLTDTQYF
few,TRBJ2-7,TRBV5-1,TRBD1,TGCGCCAGCAGCGGCCCGGACAGGGGAGACTACGAGCAGTACTTC,CASSGPDRGDYEQYF
-,TRBJ2-4,TRBV6-1,-,TGTGCCAGCCGCCAAGGGCTAGGGGCCAAAAACATTCAGTACTTC,CASRQGLGAKNIQYF
many,TRBJ1-6,TRBV20-1,TRBD1,TGCAGTGCTAGTACCGGGACAGGGGCCCTTAATTCACCCCTCCACTTT,CSASTGTGALNSPLHF
-,TRBJ1-2,TRBV15,-,TGTGCCACCAGCTCATTCCTAGGGGGCTATGGCTACACCTTC,CATSSFLGGYGYTF
many,TRBJ1-5,TRBV25-1,-,TGTGCCAGCAGTGTGGGACCGCTCAATCAGCCCCAGCATTTT,CASSVGPLNQPQHF
-,TRBJ2-7,TRBV12-3/TRBV12-4,-,TGTGCCAGCAGTTTATTGGGAGTCGGGTACGAGCAGTACTTC,CASSLLGVGYEQYF
-,TRBJ2-2,TRBV29-1,-,TGCAGCGTTGATACTAGAGGGCTCACCGGGGAGCTGTTTTTT,CSVDTRGLTGELFF
many,TRBJ2-2,TRBV12-3/TRBV12-4,-,TGTGCCAGCTGTCTTATCCCCGGGGAGCTGTTTTTT,CASCLIPGELFF
few,TRBJ2-5,TRBV11-2,-,TGTGCCAGCAGCCCAACCTATCTAGACGGGAAAGTGCCGGAGACCCAGTACTTC,CASSPTYLDGKVPETQYF
-,TRBJ2-7,TRBV29-1,TRBD2,TGCAGCGCCCGAAGCGGGGGCAACGAGCAGTACTTC,CSARSGGNEQYF